This TCR beta chain was observed in a study of cytomegalovirus exposure and HLA in healthy donors. This clone was recorded a few times. Primers: 60 Vbeta forward and 13 Jbeta reverse. TCRdb keeps only in-frame clones here, not all; method: immunoSEQ multiplex PCR. The sample records approximately 100,000 clones, approximately 77% being singletons. This CDR3 spans 15 amino acids. Germline assignment: CDR1 SGHNT and CDR2 YYREEE (reference sequence). V was clipped by 5 bases and J by 3 bases; unmatched bases: 6. The chain links TRBV5-4 to TRBJ1-1; 11 bases agree with TRBD1. Sequenced: PBMCs. The sequence derives from a woman between 40 and 55 years old in good health and CMV-seronegative. The CDR3 nucleotides read TGTGCCAGCAGTTCGGGACAGGGGGTTGACACTGAAGCTTTCTTT. Amino acids: CASSSGQGVDTEAFF.